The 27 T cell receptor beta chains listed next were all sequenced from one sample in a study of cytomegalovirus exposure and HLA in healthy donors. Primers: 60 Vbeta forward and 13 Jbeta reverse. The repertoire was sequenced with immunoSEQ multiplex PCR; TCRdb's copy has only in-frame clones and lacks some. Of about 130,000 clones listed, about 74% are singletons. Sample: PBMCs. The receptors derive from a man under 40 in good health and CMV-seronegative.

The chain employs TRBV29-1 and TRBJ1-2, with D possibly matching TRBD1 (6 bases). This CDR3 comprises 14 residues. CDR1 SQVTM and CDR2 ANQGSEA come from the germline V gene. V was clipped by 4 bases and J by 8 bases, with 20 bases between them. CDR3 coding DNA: TGCAGCGTTGTGGCGAGTCTGGGGGCCGGAGGCTACACCTTC. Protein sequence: CSVVASLGAGGYTF. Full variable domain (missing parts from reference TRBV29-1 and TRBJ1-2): SAVISQKPSRDICQRGTSLTIQCQVDSQVTMMFWYRQQPGQSLTLIATANQGSEATYESGFVIDKFPISRPNLTFSTLTVSNMSPEDSSIYLCSVVASLGAGGYTFGSGTRLTVV.

CDR3 residues: CASSPRLARSYNEQFF. For the CDR3, the DNA is TGTGCCAGCAGCCCCCGACTAGCACGGTCCTACAATGAGCAGTTCTTC. This sequence joins TRBV9 and TRBJ2-1; TRBD2 aligns across 7 bases. The CDR3 runs to 16 residues. V was clipped by 4 bases and J by 1 base; unmatched bases: 8. Germline V gene data show CDR1 as SGDLS and CDR2 as YYNGEE.

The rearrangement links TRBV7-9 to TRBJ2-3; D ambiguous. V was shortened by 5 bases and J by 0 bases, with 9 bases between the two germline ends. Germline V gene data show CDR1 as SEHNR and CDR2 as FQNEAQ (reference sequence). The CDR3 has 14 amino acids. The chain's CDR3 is CASSIQASTDTQYF. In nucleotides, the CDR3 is TGTGCCAGCAGCATCCAGGCTAGCACAGATACGCAGTATTTT.

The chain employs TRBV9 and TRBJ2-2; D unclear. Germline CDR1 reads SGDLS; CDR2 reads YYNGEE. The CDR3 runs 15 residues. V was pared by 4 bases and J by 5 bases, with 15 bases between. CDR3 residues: CASSPIVTQTGELFF. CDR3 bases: TGTGCCAGCAGCCCCATAGTAACCCAAACCGGGGAGCTGTTTTTT.

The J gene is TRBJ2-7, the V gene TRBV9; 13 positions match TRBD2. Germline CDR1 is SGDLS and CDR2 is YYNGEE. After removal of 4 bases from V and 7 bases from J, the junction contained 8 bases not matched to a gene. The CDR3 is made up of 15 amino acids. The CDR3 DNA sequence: TGTGCCAGCAGCCCTTCGGGACTAGCGGGATTAGAGCAGTACTTC. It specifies CASSPSGLAGLEQYF.

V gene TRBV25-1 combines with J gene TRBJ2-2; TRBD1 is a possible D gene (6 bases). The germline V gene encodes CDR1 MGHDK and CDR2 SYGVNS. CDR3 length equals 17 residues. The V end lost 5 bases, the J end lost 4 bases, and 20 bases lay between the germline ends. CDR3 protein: CASSPLTGWAGTGELFF. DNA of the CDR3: TGTGCCAGCAGTCCTCTCACAGGGTGGGCGGGCACCGGGGAGCTGTTTTTT.

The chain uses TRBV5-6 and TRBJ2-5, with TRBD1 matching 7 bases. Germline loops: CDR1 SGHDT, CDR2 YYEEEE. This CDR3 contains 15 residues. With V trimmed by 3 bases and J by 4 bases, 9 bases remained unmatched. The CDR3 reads CASSSLDRTAETQYF. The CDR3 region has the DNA TGTGCCAGCAGCTCCCTGGACAGGACGGCAGAGACCCAGTACTTC.

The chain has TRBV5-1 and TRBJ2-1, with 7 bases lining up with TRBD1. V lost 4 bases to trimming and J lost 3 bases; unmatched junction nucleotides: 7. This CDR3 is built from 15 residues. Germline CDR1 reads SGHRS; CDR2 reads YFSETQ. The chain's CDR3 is CASSLQGLGYNEQFF. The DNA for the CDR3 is TGCGCCAGCAGCCTACAGGGGCTGGGCTACAATGAGCAGTTCTTC.

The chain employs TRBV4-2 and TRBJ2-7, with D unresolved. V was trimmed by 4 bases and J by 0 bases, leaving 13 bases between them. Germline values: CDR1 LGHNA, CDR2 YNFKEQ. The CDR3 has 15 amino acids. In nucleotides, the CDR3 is TGTGCCAGCAGCCCTAATGTGGGCCCCTCCTACGAGCAGTACTTC. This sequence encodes CASSPNVGPSYEQYF.

The CDR3 protein is CASSLSGATDTQYF. The CDR3 nucleotides are TGTGCCAGCAGCCTTAGCGGGGCGACAGATACGCAGTATTTT. V usage is TRBV7-3 and J usage is TRBJ2-3; 8 bases fit TRBD2. The V segment lost 5 bases and the J segment 3 bases; nucleotides outside the gene matches: 4. Per the germline V gene, CDR1 is SGHTA and CDR2 is FQGTGA. CDR3 length: 14 amino acids.

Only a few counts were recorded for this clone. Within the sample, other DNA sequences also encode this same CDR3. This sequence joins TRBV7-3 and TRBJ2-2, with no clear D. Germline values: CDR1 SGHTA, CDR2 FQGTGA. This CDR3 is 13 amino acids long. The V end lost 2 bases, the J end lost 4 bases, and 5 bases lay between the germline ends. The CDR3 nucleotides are TGTGCCAGCAGCTTAGAGTCCACCGGGGAGCTGTTTTTT. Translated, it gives CASSLESTGELFF.

The CDR3 DNA sequence: TGTGCCAGCAGCCTGAGGACTGCCCAAGAGACCCAGTACTTC. It encodes CASSLRTAQETQYF. The chain has TRBV14 and TRBJ2-5; possible D gene TRBD2, 5 bases. This CDR3 has 14 residues. Per germline, CDR1 SGHDN and CDR2 FVKESK. Trimming left V 4 bases short and J 1 base short, with 10 bases between.

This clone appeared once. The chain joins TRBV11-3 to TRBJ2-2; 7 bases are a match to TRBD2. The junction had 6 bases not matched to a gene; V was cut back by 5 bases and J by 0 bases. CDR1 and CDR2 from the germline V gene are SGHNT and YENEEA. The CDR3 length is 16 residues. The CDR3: CASSQGGAPNTGELFF. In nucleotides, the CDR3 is TGTGCCAGCAGCCAGGGAGGGGCCCCGAACACCGGGGAGCTGTTTTTT.

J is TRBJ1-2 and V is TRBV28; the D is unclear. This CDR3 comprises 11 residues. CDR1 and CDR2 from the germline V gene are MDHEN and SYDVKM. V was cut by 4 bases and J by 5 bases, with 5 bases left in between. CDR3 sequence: CASSSRYGYTF. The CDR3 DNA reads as TGTGCCAGCAGTTCACGGTATGGCTACACCTTC.

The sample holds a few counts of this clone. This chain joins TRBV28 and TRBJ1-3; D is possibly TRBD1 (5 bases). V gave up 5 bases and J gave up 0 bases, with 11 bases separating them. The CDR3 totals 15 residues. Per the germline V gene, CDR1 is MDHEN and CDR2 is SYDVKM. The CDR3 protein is CASSAGLSSGNTIYF. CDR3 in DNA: TGTGCCAGCAGTGCAGGGTTGAGCTCTGGAAACACCATATATTTT.

The CDR3 here is CASSLYQGPDTQYF. The CDR3 region has the DNA TGTGCCAGCAGTTTATACCAGGGCCCAGATACGCAGTATTTT. The chain couples TRBV27 to TRBJ2-3, with D tentatively TRBD1 (5 bases). V was pared by 1 base and J by 4 bases, with 9 bases between. This CDR3 has 14 amino acids. Germline CDR1 MNHEY, CDR2 SMNVEV (reference sequence).

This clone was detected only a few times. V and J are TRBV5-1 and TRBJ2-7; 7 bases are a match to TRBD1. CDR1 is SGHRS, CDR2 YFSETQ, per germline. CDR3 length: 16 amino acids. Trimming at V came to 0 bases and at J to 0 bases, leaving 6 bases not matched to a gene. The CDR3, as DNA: TGCGCCAGCAGCTTGGCGCTGGACAGGAGCTCCTACGAGCAGTACTTC. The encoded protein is CASSLALDRSSYEQYF.

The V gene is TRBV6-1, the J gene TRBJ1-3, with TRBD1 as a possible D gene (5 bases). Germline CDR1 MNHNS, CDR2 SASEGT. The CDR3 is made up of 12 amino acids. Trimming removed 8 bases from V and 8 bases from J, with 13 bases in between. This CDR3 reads CASDSTGDTIYF. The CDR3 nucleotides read TGTGCCAGCGATTCGACGGGGGACACCATATATTTT.

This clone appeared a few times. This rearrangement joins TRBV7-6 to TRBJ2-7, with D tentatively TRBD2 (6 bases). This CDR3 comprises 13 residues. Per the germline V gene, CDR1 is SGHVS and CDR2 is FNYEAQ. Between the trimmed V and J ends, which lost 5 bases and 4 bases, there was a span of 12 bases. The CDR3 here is CASSRGRSYEQYF. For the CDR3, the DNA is TGTGCCAGCAGCCGTGGGAGGAGTTACGAGCAGTACTTC.

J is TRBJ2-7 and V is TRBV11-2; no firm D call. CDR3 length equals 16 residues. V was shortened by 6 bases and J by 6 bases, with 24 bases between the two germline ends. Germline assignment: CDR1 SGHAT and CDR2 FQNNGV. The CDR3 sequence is CASRPNNYPLSGEQYF. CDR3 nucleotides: TGTGCCAGCAGACCAAATAACTATCCCCTCTCGGGCGAGCAGTACTTC.

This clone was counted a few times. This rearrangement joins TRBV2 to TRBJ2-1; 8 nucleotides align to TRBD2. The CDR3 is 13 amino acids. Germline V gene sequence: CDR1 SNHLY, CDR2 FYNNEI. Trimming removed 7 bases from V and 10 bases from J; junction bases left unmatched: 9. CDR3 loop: CASTGLAGDEQFF. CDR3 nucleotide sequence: TGTGCCAGCACCGGACTAGCCGGGGACGAGCAGTTCTTC.

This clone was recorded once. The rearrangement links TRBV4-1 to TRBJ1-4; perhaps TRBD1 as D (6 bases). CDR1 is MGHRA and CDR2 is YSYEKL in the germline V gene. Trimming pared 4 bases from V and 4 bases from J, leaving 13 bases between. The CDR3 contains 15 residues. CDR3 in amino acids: CASSLSRGGNEKLFF. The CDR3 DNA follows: TGCGCCAGCAGCCTTTCAAGAGGGGGTAATGAAAAACTGTTTTTT.

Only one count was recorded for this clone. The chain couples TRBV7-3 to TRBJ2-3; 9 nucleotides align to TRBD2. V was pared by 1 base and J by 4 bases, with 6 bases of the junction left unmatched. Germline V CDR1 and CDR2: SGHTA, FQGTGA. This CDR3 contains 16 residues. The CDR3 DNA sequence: TGTGCCAGCAGCTTAAGGGCTAGCGGGACGGCAGATACGCAGTATTTT. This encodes CASSLRASGTADTQYF.

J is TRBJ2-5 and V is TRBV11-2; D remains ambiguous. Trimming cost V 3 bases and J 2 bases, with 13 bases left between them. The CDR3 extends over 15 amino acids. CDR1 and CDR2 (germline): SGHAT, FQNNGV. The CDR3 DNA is TGTGCCAGCAGCTTGCCGGTGGCACAGCAAGAGACCCAGTACTTC. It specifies CASSLPVAQQETQYF.

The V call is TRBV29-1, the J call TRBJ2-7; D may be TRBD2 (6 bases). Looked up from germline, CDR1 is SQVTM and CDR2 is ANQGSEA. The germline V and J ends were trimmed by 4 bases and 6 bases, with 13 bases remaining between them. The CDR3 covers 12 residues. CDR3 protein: CSVGGTSTEQYF. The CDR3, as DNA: TGCAGCGTTGGCGGGACTTCCACCGAGCAGTACTTC.

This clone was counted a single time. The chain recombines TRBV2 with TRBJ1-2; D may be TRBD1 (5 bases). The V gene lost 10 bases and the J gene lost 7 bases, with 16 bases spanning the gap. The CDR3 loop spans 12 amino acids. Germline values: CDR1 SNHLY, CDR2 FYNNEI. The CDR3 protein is CATHITGSGYTF. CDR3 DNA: TGTGCCACACATATAACAGGATCTGGCTACACCTTC. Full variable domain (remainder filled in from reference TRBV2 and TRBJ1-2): EPEVTQTPSHQVTQMGQEVILRCVPISNHLYFYWYRQILGQKVEFLVSFYNNEISEKSEIFDDQFSVERPDGSNFTLKIRSTKLEDSAMYFCATHITGSGYTFGSGTRLTVV.

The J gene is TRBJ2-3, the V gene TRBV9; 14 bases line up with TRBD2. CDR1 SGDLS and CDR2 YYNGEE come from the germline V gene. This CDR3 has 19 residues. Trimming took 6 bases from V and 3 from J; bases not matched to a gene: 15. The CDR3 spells CASNPGLAGVVGWTDTQYF. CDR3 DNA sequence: TGTGCCAGCAACCCGGGACTAGCGGGAGTCGTGGGATGGACAGATACGCAGTATTTT.